These 6 T cell receptor beta chains were all obtained from the same sample, sequenced in a study of long-term antiretroviral therapy in people with HIV (dated by TCRdb to the early 2020s). The immunoSEQ hsTCRB v3.0 assay was used at survey level resolution to sequence the TRB variable region. Not all clones reach the TCRdb copy of this immuneACCESS table, which keeps in-frame sequences only. Checked studies attribute under half of the gap to unresolved V genes and leave the rest unexplained. Recorded for this sample are approximately 37,000 clones; under 85% of them occurred a single time. The top ten hold less than 8% of the sample. Sequencing used unsorted PBMCs, obtained 1 year after starting antiretroviral therapy. Receptors originate from a man aged 18-30 years with HIV.

The V call is TRBV7-9, the J call TRBJ1-1; D is perhaps TRBD1 (6 bases). Trimming removed 4 bases at V and 4 bases at J, with 13 bases between. CDR3 size: 14 residues. Per germline, CDR1 SEHNR and CDR2 FQNEAQ (reference sequence). The CDR3 sequence is CASSSIQGFTEAFF. Here the CDR3 DNA reads TGTGCCAGCAGCTCGATACAGGGTTTCACTGAAGCTTTCTTT.

The V call is TRBV5-1, the J call TRBJ2-1; D is uncertain. The V and J ends lost 0 bases and 7 bases respectively, with 5 bases between them. This CDR3 comprises 12 residues. From germline, CDR1 is SGHRS and CDR2 YFSETQ. The CDR3 region has the DNA TGCGCCAGCAGCTTGGTGGCGAATGAGCAGTTCTTC. It codes for CASSLVANEQFF.

The chain employs TRBV5-4 and TRBJ2-7; tentatively, D is TRBD1 (6 bases). The CDR3 runs to 15 residues. The ends were cut back, 0 bases at V and 0 bases at J, with 10 bases in the middle. The germline CDR1 and CDR2 sequences are SGHNT and YYREEE (reference sequence). The CDR3 bases are TGTGCCAGCAGCTTGGAACCAGGGGCCTCCTACGAGCAGTACTTC. Its translation is CASSLEPGASYEQYF.

This chain links TRBV4-1 with TRBJ1-2; 7 bases fit TRBD1. J lost 3 bases, V lost 1 base, and 5 bases had no gene match. CDR3 length: 15 amino acids. Germline CDR1 MGHRA, CDR2 YSYEKL. The CDR3 DNA follows: TGCGCCAGCAGCCAAGCCCAAACAGGGGACTATGGCTACACCTTC. Translating gives CASSQAQTGDYGYTF.

The chain couples TRBV4-1 to TRBJ2-3, with D perhaps matching TRBD2 (6 bases). There are 16 residues in the CDR3. Trimming shortened V by 0 bases and J by 5 bases, and 15 bases separated the two germline ends. The germline CDR1 and CDR2 sequences are MGHRA and YSYEKL. CDR3 region: CASSQEEGRGKDTQYF. CDR3 DNA: TGCGCCAGCAGCCAAGAGGAGGGCCGGGGAAAAGATACGCAGTATTTT.

J is TRBJ1-1 and V is TRBV6-5, with D uncertain. V was shortened by 2 bases and J by 3 bases, with 7 bases between the two germline ends. This CDR3 has 13 residues. Germline CDR1 reads MNHEY; CDR2 reads SVGAGI. CDR3 nucleotide sequence: TGTGCCAGCAGTTACAACTCGGACACTGAAGCTTTCTTT. This codes for CASSYNSDTEAFF.